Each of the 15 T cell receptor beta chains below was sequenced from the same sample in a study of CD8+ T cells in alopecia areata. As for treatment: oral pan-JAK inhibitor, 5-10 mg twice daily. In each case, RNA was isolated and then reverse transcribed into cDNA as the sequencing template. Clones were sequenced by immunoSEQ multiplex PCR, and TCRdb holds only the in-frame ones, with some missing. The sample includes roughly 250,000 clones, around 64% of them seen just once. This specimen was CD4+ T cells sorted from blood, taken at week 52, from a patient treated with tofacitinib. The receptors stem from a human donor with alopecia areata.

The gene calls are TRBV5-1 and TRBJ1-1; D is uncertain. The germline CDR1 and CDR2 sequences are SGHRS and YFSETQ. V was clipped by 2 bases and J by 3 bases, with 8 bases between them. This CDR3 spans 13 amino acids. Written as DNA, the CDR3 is TGCGCCAGCAGCTTCCAGGAGGACACTGAAGCTTTCTTT. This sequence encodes CASSFQEDTEAFF. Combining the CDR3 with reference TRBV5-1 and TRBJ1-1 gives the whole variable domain KAGVTQTPRYLIKTRGQQVTLSCSPISGHRSVSWYQQTPGQGLQFLFEYFSETQRNKGNFPGRFSGRQFSNSRSEMNVSTLELGDSALYLCASSFQEDTEAFFGQGTRLTVV.

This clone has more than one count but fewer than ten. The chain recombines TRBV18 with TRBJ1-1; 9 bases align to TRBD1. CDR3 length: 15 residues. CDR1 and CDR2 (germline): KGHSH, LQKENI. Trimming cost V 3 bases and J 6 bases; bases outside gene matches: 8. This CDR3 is CASSPRTGEAAEAFF. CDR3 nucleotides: TGTGCCAGCTCACCCCGGACAGGGGAGGCCGCTGAAGCTTTCTTT.

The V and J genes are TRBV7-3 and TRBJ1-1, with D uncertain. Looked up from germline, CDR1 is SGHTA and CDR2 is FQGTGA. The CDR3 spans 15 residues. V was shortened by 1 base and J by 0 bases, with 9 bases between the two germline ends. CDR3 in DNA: TGTGCCAGCAGCTTAAAGGGTCTTTTGAACACTGAAGCTTTCTTT. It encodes CASSLKGLLNTEAFF. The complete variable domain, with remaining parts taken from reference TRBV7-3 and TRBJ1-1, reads GAGVSQTPSNKVTEKGKYVELRCDPISGHTALYWYRQSLGQGPEFLIYFQGTGAADDSGLPNDRFFAVRPEGSVSTLKIQRTERGDSAVYLCASSLKGLLNTEAFFGQGTRLTVV.

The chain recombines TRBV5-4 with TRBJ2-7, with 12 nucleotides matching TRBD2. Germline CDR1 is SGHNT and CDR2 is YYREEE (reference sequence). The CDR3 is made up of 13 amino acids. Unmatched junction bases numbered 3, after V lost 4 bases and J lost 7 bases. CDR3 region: CASSLAGGQEQYF. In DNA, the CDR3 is TGTGCCAGCAGCCTAGCGGGGGGGCAAGAGCAGTACTTC.

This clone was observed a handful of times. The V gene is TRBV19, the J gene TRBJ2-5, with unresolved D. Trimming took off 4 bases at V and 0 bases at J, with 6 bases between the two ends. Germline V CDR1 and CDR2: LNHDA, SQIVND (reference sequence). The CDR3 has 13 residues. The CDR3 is CASSNPNQETQYF. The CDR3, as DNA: TGTGCCAGTAGTAACCCCAACCAAGAGACCCAGTACTTC.

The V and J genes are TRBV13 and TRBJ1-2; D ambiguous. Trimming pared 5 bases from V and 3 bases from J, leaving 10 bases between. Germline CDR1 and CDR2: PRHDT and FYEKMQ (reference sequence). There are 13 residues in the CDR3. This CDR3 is CASSLHQDYGYTF. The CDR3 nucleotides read TGTGCCAGCAGCCTCCACCAGGACTATGGCTACACCTTC.

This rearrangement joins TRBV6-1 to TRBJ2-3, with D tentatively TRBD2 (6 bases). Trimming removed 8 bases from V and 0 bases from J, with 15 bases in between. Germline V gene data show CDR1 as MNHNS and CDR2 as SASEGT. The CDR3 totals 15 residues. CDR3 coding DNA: TGTGCCAGCGGGGCGGGAAGAGTTAGCACAGATACGCAGTATTTT. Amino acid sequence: CASGAGRVSTDTQYF.

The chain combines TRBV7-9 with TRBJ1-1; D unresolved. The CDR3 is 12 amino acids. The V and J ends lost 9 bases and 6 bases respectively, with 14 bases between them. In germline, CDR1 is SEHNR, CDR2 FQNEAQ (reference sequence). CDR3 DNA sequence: TGTGCCAGTAATCTTCTAAGTCCTGAAGCTTTCTTT. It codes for CASNLLSPEAFF.

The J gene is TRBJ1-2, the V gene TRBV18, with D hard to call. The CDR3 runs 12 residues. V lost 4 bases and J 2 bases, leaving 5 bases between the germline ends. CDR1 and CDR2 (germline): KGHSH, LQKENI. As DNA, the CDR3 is TGTGCCAGCTCACACGACAACTATGGCTACACCTTC. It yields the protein CASSHDNYGYTF.

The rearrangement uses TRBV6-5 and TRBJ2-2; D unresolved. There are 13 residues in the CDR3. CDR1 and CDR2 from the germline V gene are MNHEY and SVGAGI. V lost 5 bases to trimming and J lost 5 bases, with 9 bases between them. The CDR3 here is CASSQISTGELFF. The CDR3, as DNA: TGTGCCAGCAGTCAGATATCTACCGGGGAGCTGTTTTTT.

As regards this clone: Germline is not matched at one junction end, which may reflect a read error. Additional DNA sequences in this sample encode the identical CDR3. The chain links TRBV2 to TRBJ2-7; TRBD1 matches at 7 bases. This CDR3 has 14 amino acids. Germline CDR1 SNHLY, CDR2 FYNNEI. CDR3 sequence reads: CASREGTVSYEQYF. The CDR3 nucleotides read TGTGCCAGCAGAGAAGGGACAGTCAGTTACGAGCAGTACTTC.

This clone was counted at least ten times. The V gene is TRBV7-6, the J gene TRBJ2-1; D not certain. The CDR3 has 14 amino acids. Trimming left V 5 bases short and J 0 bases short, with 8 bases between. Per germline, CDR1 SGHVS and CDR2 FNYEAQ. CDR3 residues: CASSLDGSYNEQFF. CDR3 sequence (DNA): TGTGCCAGCAGCCTGGACGGCTCCTACAATGAGCAGTTCTTC.

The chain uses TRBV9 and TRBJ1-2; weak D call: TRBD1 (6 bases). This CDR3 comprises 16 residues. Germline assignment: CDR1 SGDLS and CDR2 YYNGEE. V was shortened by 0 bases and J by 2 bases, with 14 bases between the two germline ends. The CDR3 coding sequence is TGTGCCAGCAGCGTAGCTCCGCGGACAGCGAACTATGGCTACACCTTC. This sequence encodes CASSVAPRTANYGYTF.

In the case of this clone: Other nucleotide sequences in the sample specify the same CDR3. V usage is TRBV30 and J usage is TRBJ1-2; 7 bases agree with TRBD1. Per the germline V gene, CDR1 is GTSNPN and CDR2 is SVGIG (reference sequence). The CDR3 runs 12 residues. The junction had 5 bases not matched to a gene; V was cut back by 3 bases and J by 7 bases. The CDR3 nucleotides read TGTGCCTGGAGCCCAGGGGGTGGTGGCTACACCTTC. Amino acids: CAWSPGGGGYTF.

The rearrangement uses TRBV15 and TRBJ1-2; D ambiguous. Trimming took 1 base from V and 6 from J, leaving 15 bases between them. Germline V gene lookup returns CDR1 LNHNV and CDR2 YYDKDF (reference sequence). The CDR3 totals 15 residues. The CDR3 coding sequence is TGTGCCACCAGCAGAGTTAGCAGGCCGGGCGATGGCTACACCTTC. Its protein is CATSRVSRPGDGYTF. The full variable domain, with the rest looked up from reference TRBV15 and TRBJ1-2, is DAMVIQNPRYQVTQFGKPVTLSCSQTLNHNVMYWYQQKSSQAPKLLFHYYDKDFNNEADTPDNFQSRRPNTSFCFLDIRSPGLGDTAMYLCATSRVSRPGDGYTFGSGTRLTVV.